This T cell receptor beta chain was documented in a study of blood T cell repertoires in COVID-19. This CDR3 contains 17 residues. V shed 3 bases, J shed 2 bases, and the junction held 10 bases outside the gene matches. Germline-derived CDR1 and CDR2 are KGHSH and LQKENI. Profiled with immunoSEQ multiplex PCR; TCRdb holds only in-frame clones, not every one. The sample lists tens of thousands of clones; about 90% were seen once. The sample comprised peripheral blood. The rearrangement joins TRBV18 to TRBJ1-5, with TRBD1 matching over 7 bases. This clonotype originated in a human donor in a cohort sampled during active COVID-19. The CDR3 DNA follows: TGTGCCAGCTCACCCCCACTAAATACAGGGGGCAATCAGCCCCAGCATTTT. It codes for CASSPPLNTGGNQPQHF. The variable domain in full, with the rest retrieved from reference TRBV18 and TRBJ1-5, is NAGVMQNPRHLVRRRGQEARLRCSPMKGHSHVYWYRQLPEEGLKFMVYLQKENIIDESGMPKERFSAEFPKEGPSILRIQQVVRGDSAAYFCASSPPLNTGGNQPQHFGDGTRLSIL.